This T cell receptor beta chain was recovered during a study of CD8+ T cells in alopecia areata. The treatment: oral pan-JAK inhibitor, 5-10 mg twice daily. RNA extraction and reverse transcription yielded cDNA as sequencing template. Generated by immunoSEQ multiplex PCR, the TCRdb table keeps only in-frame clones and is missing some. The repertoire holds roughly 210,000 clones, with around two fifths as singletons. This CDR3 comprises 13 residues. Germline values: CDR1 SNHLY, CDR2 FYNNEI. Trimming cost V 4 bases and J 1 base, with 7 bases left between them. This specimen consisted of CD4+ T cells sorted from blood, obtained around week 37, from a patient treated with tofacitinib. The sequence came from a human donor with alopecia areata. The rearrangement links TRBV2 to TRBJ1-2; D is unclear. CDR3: CASSVRNNYGYTF. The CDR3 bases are TGTGCCAGCAGTGTTAGGAATAACTATGGCTACACCTTC.